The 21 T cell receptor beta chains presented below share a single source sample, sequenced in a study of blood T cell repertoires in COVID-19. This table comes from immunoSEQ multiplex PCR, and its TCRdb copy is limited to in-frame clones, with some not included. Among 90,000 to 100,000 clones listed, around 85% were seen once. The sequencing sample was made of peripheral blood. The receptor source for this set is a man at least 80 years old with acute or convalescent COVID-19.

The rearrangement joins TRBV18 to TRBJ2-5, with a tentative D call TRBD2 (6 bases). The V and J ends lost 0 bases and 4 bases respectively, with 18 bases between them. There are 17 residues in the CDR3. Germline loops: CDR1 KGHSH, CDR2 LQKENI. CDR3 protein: CASSPPQGGPLGETQYF. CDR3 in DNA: TGTGCCAGCTCACCACCGCAGGGAGGACCGCTTGGAGAGACCCAGTACTTC. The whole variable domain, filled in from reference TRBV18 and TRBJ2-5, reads NAGVMQNPRHLVRRRGQEARLRCSPMKGHSHVYWYRQLPEEGLKFMVYLQKENIIDESGMPKERFSAEFPKEGPSILRIQQVVRGDSAAYFCASSPPQGGPLGETQYFGPGTRLLVL.

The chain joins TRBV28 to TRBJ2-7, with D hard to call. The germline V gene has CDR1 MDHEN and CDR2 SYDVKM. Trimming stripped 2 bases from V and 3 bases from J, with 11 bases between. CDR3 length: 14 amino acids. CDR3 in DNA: TGTGCCAGCAGTTTAATGACACTGAACTACGAGCAGTACTTC. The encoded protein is CASSLMTLNYEQYF.

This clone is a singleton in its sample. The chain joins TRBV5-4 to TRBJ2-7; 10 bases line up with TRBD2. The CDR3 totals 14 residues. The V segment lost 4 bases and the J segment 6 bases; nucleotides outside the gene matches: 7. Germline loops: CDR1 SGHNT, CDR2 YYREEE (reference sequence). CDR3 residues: CASSPRLAGAEQYF. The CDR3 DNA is TGTGCCAGCAGCCCCCGGCTAGCGGGAGCCGAGCAGTACTTC.

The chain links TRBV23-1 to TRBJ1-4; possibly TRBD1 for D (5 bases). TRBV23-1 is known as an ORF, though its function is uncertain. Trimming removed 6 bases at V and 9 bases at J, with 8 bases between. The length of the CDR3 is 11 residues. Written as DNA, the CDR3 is TGCGCCAGCAGGCCAGGGCAAAAACTGTTTTTT. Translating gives CASRPGQKLFF.

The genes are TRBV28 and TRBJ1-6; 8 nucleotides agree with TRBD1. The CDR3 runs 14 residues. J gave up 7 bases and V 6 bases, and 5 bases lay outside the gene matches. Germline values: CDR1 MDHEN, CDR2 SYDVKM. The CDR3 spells CASRTGVLNSPLHF. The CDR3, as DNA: TGTGCCAGCAGGACAGGGGTGTTGAATTCACCCCTCCACTTT. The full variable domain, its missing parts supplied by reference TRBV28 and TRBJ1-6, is DVKVTQSSRYLVKRTGEKVFLECVQDMDHENMFWYRQDPGLGLRLIYFSYDVKMKEKGDIPEGYSVSREKKERFSLILESASTNQTSMYLCASRTGVLNSPLHFGNGTRLTVT.

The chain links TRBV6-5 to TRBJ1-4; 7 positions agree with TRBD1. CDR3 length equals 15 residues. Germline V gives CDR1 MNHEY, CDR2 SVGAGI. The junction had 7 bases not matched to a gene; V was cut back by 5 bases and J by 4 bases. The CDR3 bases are TGTGCCAGCAGTCTCGGACAGGTTTTTAATGAAAAACTGTTTTTT. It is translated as CASSLGQVFNEKLFF.

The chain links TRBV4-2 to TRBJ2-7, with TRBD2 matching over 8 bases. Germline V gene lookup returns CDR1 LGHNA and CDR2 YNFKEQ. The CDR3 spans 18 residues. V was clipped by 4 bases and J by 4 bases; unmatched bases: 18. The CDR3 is CASSPKKSGAGVGYEQYF. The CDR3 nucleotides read TGTGCCAGCAGCCCTAAGAAGAGCGGAGCGGGAGTTGGTTACGAGCAGTACTTC.

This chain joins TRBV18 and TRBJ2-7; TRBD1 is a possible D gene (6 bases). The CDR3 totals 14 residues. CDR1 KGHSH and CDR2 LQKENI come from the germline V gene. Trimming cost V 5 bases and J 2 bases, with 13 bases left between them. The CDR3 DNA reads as TGTGCCAGCTCAACAGGGAAGAGGGCCTACGAGCAGTACTTC. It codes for CASSTGKRAYEQYF. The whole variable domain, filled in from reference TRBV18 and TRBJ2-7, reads NAGVMQNPRHLVRRRGQEARLRCSPMKGHSHVYWYRQLPEEGLKFMVYLQKENIIDESGMPKERFSAEFPKEGPSILRIQQVVRGDSAAYFCASSTGKRAYEQYFGPGTRLTVT.

The CDR3 DNA sequence: TGTGCCAGCAGCCGGACTAGCGGGAAAGCCAAAAACATTCAGTACTTC. Its translation is CASSRTSGKAKNIQYF. This chain joins TRBV2 and TRBJ2-4, with 12 nucleotides matching TRBD2. V lost 6 bases to trimming and J lost 0 bases; unmatched junction nucleotides: 3. Germline V gives CDR1 SNHLY, CDR2 FYNNEI. The CDR3 loop spans 16 amino acids.

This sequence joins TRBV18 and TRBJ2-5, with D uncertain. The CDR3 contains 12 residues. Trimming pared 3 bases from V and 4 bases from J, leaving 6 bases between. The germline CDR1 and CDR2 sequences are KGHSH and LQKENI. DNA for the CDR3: TGTGCCAGCTCACCCGCAGGAGAGACCCAGTACTTC. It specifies CASSPAGETQYF.

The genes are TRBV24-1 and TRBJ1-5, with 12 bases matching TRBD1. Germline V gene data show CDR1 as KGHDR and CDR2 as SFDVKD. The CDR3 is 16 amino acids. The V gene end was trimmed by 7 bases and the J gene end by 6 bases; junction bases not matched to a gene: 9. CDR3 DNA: TGTGCCACCAGCGGAACCGGGACAGGGGGCCGTCAGCCCCAGCATTTT. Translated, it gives CATSGTGTGGRQPQHF.

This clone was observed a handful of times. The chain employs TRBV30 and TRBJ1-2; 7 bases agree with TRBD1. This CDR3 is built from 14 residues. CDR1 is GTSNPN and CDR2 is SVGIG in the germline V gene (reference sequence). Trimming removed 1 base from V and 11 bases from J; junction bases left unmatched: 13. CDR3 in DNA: TGTGCCTGGAGTGAGGGACAGAACCTTAGGGGTTACACCTTC. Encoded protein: CAWSEGQNLRGYTF.

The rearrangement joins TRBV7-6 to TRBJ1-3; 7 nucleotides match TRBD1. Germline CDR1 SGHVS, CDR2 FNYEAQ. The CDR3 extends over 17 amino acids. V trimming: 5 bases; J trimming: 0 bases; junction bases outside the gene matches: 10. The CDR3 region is CASSRQSQGSSGNTIYF. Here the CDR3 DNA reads TGTGCCAGCAGCCGACAGTCACAGGGGAGCTCTGGAAACACCATATATTTT.

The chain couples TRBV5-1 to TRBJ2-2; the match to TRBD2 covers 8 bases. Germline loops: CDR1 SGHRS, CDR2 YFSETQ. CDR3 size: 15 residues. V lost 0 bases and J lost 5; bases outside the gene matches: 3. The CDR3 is CASSLERGLTGELFF. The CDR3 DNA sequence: TGCGCCAGCAGCTTGGAGCGGGGGCTAACCGGGGAGCTGTTTTTT.

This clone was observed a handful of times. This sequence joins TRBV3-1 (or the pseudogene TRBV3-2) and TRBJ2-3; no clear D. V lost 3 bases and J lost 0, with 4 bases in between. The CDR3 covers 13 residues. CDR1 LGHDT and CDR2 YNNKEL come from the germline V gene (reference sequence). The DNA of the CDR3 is TGTGCCAGCAGCCACCCTAGCACAGATACGCAGTATTTT. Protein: CASSHPSTDTQYF.

As DNA, the CDR3 is TGTGCCAGCGGAAAGACAGGGAACACCGGGGAGCTGTTTTTT. Amino acid sequence: CASGKTGNTGELFF. This rearrangement joins TRBV2 to TRBJ2-2; TRBD1 is a possible D gene (6 bases). The ends were cut back, 8 bases at V and 1 base at J, with 11 bases in the middle. Per the germline V gene, CDR1 is SNHLY and CDR2 is FYNNEI. CDR3 length equals 14 residues.

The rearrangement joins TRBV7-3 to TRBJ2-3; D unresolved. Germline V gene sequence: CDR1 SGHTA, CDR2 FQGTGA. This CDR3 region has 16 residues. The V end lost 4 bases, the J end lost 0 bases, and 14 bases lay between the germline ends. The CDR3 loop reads CASSSRIAASTDTQYF. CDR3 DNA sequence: TGTGCCAGCAGCTCAAGAATAGCAGCAAGCACAGATACGCAGTATTTT.

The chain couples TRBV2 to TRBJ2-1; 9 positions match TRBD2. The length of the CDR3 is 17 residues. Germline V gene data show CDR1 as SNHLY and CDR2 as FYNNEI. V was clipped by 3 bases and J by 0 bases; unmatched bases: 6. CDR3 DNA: TGTGCCAGCAGTGATGCGGCGGGAGGGAGCTCCTACAATGAGCAGTTCTTC. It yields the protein CASSDAAGGSSYNEQFF.

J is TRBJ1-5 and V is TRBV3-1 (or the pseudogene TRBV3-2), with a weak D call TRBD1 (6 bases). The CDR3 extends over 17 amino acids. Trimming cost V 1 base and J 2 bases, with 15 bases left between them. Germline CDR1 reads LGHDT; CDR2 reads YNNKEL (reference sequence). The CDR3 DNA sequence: TGTGCCAGCAGCCAAGTACAGGGTGGGATTCGCAATCAGCCCCAGCATTTT. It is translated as CASSQVQGGIRNQPQHF.

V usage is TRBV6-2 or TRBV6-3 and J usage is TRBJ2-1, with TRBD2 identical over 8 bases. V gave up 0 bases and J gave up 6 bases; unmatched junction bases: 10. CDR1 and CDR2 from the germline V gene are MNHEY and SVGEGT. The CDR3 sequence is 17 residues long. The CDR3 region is CASSYSIVTSGSNEQFF. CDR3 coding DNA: TGTGCCAGCAGTTACTCGATCGTTACTAGCGGAAGCAATGAGCAGTTCTTC.

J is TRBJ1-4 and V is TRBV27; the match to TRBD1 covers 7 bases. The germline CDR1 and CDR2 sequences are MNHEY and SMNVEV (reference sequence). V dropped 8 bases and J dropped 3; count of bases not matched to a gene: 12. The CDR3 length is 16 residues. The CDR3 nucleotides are TGTGCCAGCGGGAAAGATACGGGACAGTCTAATGAAAAACTGTTTTTT. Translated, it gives CASGKDTGQSNEKLFF.